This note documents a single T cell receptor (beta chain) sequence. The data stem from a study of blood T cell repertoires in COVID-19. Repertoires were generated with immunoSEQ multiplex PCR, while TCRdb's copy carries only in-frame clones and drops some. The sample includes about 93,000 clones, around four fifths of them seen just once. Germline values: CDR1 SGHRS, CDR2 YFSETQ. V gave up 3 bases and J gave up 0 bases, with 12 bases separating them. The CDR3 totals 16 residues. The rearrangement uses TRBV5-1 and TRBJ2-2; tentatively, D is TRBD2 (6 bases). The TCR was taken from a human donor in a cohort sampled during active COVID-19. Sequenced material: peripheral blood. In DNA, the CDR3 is TGCGCCAGCAGCTGGCCGGGACTCACGAACACCGGGGAGCTGTTTTTT. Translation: CASSWPGLTNTGELFF. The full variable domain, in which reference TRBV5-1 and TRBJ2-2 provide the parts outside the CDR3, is KAGVTQTPRYLIKTRGQQVTLSCSPISGHRSVSWYQQTPGQGLQFLFEYFSETQRNKGNFPGRFSGRQFSNSRSEMNVSTLELGDSALYLCASSWPGLTNTGELFFGEGSRLTVL.